Shown below are 2 T cell receptor beta chains from a single sample sequenced in a study of PD-1 blockade in classical Hodgkin lymphoma. All trial patients relapsed after autologous stem cell transplantation. TCRdb's copy holds only in-frame clones and misses some; the assay was immunoSEQ multiplex PCR. The sample records about 10,000 clones, around nine tenths being singletons. Sequencing was performed on peripheral blood mononuclear cells (PBMCs), taken at baseline. These receptors were obtained from a human donor with classical Hodgkin lymphoma.

J is TRBJ1-3 and V is TRBV28; unclear D gene. Germline V gene data show CDR1 as MDHEN and CDR2 as SYDVKM. The V end lost 3 bases, the J end lost 2 bases, and 14 bases lay between the germline ends. The CDR3 consists of 16 residues. The DNA of the CDR3 is TGTGCCAGCAGTTTTTTGTGGGGTGGGACTGGAAACACCATATATTTT. Translated, it gives CASSFLWGGTGNTIYF. The full variable domain, completed using reference TRBV28 and TRBJ1-3, is DVKVTQSSRYLVKRTGEKVFLECVQDMDHENMFWYRQDPGLGLRLIYFSYDVKMKEKGDIPEGYSVSREKKERFSLILESASTNQTSMYLCASSFLWGGTGNTIYFGEGSWLTVV.

This chain links TRBV14 with TRBJ2-3; 8 nucleotides align to TRBD2. J gave up 2 bases and V 5 bases, and 9 bases lay outside the gene matches. This CDR3 comprises 16 residues. The germline CDR1 and CDR2 sequences are SGHDN and FVKESK. CDR3 DNA: TGTGCCAGCAGCAGTCTAGCGGGTTTGCACACAGATACGCAGTATTTT. The encoded protein is CASSSLAGLHTDTQYF.